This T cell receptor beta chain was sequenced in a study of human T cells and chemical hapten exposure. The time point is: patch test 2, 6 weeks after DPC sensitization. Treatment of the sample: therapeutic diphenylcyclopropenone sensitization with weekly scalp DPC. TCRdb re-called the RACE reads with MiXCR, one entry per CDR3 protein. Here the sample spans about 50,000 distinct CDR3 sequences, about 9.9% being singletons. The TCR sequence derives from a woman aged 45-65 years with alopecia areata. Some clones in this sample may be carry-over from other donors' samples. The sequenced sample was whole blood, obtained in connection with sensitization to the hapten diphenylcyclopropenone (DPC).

The CDR3 DNA sequence: TGTGCCAGCAGCCAAATGGGGACTAGTGGCGGAAATGAGCAGTTCTTC. Its translation: CASSQMGTSGGNEQFF. The V and J genes are TRBV4-2 and TRBJ2-1; 8 bases line up with TRBD2. V shed 2 bases, J shed 7 bases, and the junction held 10 bases outside the gene matches. This CDR3 contains 16 residues. Germline CDR1 is LGHNA and CDR2 is YNFKEQ.